These 3 T cell receptor beta chains were sequenced from one sample in a study of CD8 T cells in Susac syndrome. It was with random hexamers that 0.5 to 1 ug RNA was reverse transcribed. TCRdb redid the calling of the immunoSEQ multiplex PCR reads with MiXCR, one entry per CDR3 protein. The sample records around 180,000 distinct CDR3 sequences, roughly 92% being singletons. The sequenced sample consisted of CD4+ T cells from PBMCs. The receptors shown here come from a human donor with multiple sclerosis.

This clonotype was picked up a small number of times. This chain connects TRBV6-1 to TRBJ1-3; no clear D gene. CDR3 length: 15 residues. Germline V gene lookup returns CDR1 MNHNS and CDR2 SASEGT. Deletions cut 0 bases from V and 7 bases from J, with 13 bases between. The CDR3 sequence: CASSEARSQRNTIYF. In DNA, the CDR3 is TGTGCCAGCAGTGAAGCGCGGAGCCAGAGGAACACCATATATTTT.

For the CDR3, the DNA is TGTGCCAGCAGTGATAGAACTGGCAGTCGGAGAGATACGCAGTATTTT. Its translation: CASSDRTGSRRDTQYF. The V gene is TRBV2, the J gene TRBJ2-3; D not certain. V was cut by 3 bases and J by 5 bases, with 18 bases left in between. CDR3 length: 16 residues. In germline, CDR1 is SNHLY, CDR2 FYNNEI.

Turning to this clonotype: Mismatch with germline at one junction end may stem from a read error. This chain joins TRBV28 and TRBJ2-5; TRBD1 matches at 8 bases. In germline, CDR1 is MDHEN, CDR2 SYDVKM. The CDR3 runs 14 residues. This chain's CDR3 is CASNPPGTGETQDF. DNA of the CDR3: TGTGCCAGCAACCCCCCTGGGACAGGAGAGACCCAGGACTTC. The variable domain in full, completed from reference TRBV28 and TRBJ2-5, reads DVKVTQSSRYLVKRTGEKVFLECVQDMDHENMFWYRQDPGLGLRLIYFSYDVKMKEKGDIPEGYSVSREKKERFSLILESASTNQTSMYLCASNPPGTGETQDFGPGTRLLVL.